The sequence of this TCR beta chain was determined in a study of cytomegalovirus exposure and HLA in healthy donors. Study-level points and caveats: Analysis performed later found 16,951 TCR beta sequences associated with HLA alleles at 0.05 false discovery rate. Sequencing likely generated an artifact that appeared as a cluster of highly shared sequence variants.

CDR1 and CDR2 from the germline V gene are MDHEN and SYDVKM. Germline trimming cut 4 bases from V and 2 bases from J; bases unmatched to any gene: 8. The CDR3 loop spans 15 amino acids. PCR primers comprised 60 Vbeta and 13 Jbeta primers. Here immunoSEQ multiplex PCR was the method, and the copy in TCRdb shows in-frame clones only, minus some. In the table there are 130,000 or so clones, 70% to 80% of which are singletons. This clone was seen only once. Its antigen is as yet unknown. The sequencing input was PBMCs. The chain joins TRBV28 to TRBJ2-7; 7 bases line up with TRBD1. The receptor was isolated from a man aged 25-45 years in good health and CMV-seronegative. CDR3 amino acids: CASSSTGQDPYEQYF. CDR3 nucleotide sequence: TGTGCCAGCAGTTCTACTGGACAGGACCCCTACGAGCAGTACTTC.